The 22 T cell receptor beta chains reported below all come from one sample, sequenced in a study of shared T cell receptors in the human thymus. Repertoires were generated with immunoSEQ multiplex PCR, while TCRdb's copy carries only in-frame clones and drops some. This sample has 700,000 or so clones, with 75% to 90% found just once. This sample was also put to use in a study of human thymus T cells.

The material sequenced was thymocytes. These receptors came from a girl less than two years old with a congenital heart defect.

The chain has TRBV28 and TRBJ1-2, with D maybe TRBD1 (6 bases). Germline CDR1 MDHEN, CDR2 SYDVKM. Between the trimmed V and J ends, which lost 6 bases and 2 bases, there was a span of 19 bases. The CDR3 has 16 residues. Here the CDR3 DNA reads TGTGCCAGCAGACCGAGAAGGACAGACCTGAACTATGGCTACACCTTC. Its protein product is CASRPRRTDLNYGYTF.

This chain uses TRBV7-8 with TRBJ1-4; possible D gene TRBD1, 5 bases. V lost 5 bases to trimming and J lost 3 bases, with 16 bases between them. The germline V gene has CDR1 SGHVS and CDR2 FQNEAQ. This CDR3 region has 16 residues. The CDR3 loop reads CASSPEPDRANEKLFF. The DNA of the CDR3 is TGTGCCAGCAGCCCCGAACCCGACAGAGCTAATGAAAAACTGTTTTTT.

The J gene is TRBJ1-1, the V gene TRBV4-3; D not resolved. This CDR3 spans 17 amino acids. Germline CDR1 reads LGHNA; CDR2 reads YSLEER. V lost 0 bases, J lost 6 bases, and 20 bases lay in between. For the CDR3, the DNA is TGCGCCAGCAGCCAAGATCACCCGGACTTTATCCGGGCTGAAGCTTTCTTT. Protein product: CASSQDHPDFIRAEAFF.

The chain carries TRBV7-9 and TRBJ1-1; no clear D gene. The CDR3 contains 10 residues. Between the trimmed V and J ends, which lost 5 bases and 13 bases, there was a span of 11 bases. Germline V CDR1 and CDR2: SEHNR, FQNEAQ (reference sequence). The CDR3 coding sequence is TGTGCCAGCAGCCCAGTTGTTGATTTCTTT. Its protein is CASSPVVDFF.

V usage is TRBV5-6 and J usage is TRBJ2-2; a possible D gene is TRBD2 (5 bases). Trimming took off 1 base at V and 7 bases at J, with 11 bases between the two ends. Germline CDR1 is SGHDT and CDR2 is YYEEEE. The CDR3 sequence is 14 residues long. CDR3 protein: CASSLKRGLGELFF. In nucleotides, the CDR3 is TGTGCCAGCAGCTTGAAGCGAGGGCTCGGGGAGCTGTTTTTT.

The CDR3 protein is CATSRAAGRKNIQYF. CDR3 bases: TGTGCCACCAGCAGAGCCGCCGGGAGAAAAAACATTCAGTACTTC. V is TRBV15 and J is TRBJ2-4; possibly TRBD2 for D (6 bases). Germline V lookup: CDR1 LNHNV, CDR2 YYDKDF (reference sequence). Trimming cost V 1 base and J 4 bases, with 11 bases left between them. CDR3 length equals 15 residues.

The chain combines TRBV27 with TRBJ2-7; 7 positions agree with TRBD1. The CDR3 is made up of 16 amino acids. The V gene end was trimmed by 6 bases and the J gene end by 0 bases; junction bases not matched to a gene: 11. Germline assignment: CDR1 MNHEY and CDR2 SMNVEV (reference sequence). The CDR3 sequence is CASSPRGTVSSYEQYF. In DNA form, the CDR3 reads TGTGCCAGCAGCCCAAGAGGGACAGTGAGCTCCTACGAGCAGTACTTC.

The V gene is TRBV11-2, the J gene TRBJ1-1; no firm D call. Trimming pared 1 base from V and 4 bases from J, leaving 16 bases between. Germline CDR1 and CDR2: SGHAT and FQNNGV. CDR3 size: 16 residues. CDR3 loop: CASSLGQQPFGTEAFF. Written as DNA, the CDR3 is TGTGCCAGCAGCTTAGGTCAACAGCCCTTCGGCACTGAAGCTTTCTTT. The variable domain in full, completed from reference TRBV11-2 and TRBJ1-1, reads EAGVAQSPRYKIIEKRQSVAFWCNPISGHATLYWYQQILGQGPKLLIQFQNNGVVDDSQLPKDRFSAERLKGVDSTLKIQPAKLEDSAVYLCASSLGQQPFGTEAFFGQGTRLTVV.

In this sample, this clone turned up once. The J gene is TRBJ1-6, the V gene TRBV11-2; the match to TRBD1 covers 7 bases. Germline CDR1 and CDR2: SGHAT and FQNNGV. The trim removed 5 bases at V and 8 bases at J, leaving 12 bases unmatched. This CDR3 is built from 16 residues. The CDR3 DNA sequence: TGTGCCAGCAGCGAACACCCTAAAACAGGGGATTCACCCCTCCACTTT. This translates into CASSEHPKTGDSPLHF.

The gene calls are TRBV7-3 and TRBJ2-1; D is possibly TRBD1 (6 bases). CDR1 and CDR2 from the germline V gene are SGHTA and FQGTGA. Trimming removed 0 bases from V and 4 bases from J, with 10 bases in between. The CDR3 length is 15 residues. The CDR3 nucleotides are TGTGCCAGCAGCTTAACCGAGGACAGATACAATGAGCAGTTCTTC. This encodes CASSLTEDRYNEQFF. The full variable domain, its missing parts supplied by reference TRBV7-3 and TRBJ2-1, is GAGVSQTPSNKVTEKGKYVELRCDPISGHTALYWYRQSLGQGPEFLIYFQGTGAADDSGLPNDRFFAVRPEGSVSTLKIQRTERGDSAVYLCASSLTEDRYNEQFFGPGTRLTVL.

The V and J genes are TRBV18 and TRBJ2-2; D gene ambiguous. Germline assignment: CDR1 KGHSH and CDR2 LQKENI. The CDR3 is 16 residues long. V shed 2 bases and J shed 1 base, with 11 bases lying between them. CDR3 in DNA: TGTGCCAGCTCACCATCTTCCGTAATGAACACCGGGGAGCTGTTTTTT. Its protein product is CASSPSSVMNTGELFF.

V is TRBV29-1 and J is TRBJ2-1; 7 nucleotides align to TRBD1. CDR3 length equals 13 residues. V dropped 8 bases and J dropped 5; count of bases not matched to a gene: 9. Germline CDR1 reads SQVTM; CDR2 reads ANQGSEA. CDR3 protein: CSYTRTGNNEQFF. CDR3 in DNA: TGCAGCTACACAAGGACAGGAAACAATGAGCAGTTCTTC.

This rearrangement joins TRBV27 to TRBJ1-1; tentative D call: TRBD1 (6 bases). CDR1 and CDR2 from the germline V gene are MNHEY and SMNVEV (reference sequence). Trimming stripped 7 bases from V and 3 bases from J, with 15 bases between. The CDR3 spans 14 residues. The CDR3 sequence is CASIVRGGDTEAFF. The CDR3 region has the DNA TGTGCCAGCATAGTCAGAGGGGGGGACACTGAAGCTTTCTTT.

Here the CDR3 reads CASRALEEGGYTF. The DNA of the CDR3 is TGTGCCAGCAGGGCTCTCGAGGAGGGCGGCTACACCTTC. The V call is TRBV2, the J call TRBJ1-2; D remains ambiguous. The CDR3 length is 13 residues. Trimming shortened V by 6 bases and J by 8 bases, and 16 bases separated the two germline ends. CDR1 is SNHLY, CDR2 FYNNEI, per germline.

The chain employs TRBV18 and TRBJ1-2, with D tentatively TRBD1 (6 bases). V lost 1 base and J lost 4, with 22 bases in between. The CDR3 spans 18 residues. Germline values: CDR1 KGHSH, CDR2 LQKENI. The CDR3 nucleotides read TGTGCCAGCTCACCACGCGAGGGGGGGCCAGGGGTTACCTATGGCTACACCTTC. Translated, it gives CASSPREGGPGVTYGYTF. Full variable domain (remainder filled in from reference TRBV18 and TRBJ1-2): NAGVMQNPRHLVRRRGQEARLRCSPMKGHSHVYWYRQLPEEGLKFMVYLQKENIIDESGMPKERFSAEFPKEGPSILRIQQVVRGDSAAYFCASSPREGGPGVTYGYTFGSGTRLTVV.

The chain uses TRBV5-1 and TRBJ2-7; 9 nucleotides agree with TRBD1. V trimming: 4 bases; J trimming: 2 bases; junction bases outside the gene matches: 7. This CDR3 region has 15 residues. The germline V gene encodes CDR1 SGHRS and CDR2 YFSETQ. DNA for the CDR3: TGCGCCAGCAGCCCCGGGACAGGGCACGCCTACGAGCAGTACTTC. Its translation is CASSPGTGHAYEQYF.

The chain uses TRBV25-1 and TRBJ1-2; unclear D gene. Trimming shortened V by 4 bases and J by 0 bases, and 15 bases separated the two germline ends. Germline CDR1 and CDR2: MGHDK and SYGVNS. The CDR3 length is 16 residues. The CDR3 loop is CASSGPRNNTNYGYTF. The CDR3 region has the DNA TGTGCCAGCAGTGGCCCGAGAAATAATACTAACTATGGCTACACCTTC.

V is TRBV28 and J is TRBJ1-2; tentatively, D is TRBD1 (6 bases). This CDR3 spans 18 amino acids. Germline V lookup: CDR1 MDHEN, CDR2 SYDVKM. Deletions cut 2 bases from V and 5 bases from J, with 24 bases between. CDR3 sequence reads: CASSLHYHRVPVRYGYTF. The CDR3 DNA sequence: TGTGCCAGCAGTTTACATTATCACAGGGTCCCAGTTCGGTATGGCTACACCTTC.

CDR3 in amino acids: CASSHLSGSNTEAFF. The CDR3 DNA reads TGTGCCAGCAGCCACCTTTCCGGGTCGAACACTGAAGCTTTCTTT. The rearrangement links TRBV6-5 to TRBJ1-1, with unresolved D. Trimming took 6 bases from V and 1 from J, leaving 15 bases between them. The CDR3 contains 15 residues. CDR1 is MNHEY and CDR2 is SVGAGI in the germline V gene.

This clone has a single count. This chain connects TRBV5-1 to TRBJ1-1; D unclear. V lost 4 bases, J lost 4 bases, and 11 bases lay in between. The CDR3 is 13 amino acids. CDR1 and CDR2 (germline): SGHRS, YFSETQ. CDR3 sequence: CASSDLDCTEAFF. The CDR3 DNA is TGCGCCAGCAGCGATCTGGACTGCACTGAAGCTTTCTTT.

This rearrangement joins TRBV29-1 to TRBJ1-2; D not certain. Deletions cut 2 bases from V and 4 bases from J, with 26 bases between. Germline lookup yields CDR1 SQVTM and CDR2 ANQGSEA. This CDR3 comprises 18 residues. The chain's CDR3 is CSVETPGRLSPGFYGYTF. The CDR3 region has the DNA TGCAGCGTTGAAACTCCCGGGAGATTGTCCCCGGGGTTCTATGGCTACACCTTC.

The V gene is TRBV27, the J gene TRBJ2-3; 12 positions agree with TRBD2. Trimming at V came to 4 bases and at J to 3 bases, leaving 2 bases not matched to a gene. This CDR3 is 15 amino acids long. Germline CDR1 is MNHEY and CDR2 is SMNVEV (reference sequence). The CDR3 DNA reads TGTGCCAGCAGTTCCCTAGCGGGGGGGACAGATACGCAGTATTTT. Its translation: CASSSLAGGTDTQYF.